This T cell receptor beta chain was observed in a study of control samples from healthy donors and cancer patients (dated by TCRdb to 2018 to 2020). V is clipped by 0 bases and J by 8 bases, and the sequence between their germline boundaries is 16 bases long. Looking up the germline V gene (reference sequence) yields CDR1 MNHEY and CDR2 SMNVEV. Its CDR3 holds 16 amino acids, cysteine through phenylalanine. The retained sequence is limited to the CDR3, 48 bases, with the frame set at the first base. A word on this clone: The antigen it recognizes is unknown. Within one base of it there is no much larger clone, and no base qualities were kept.

To prepare the library, the immunoSEQ multiplex PCR assay was applied. TCRdb took this table from immuneACCESS and kept in-frame rearrangements with V and J called. Such tables lack part of the clones; where checked against another copy, unresolved V genes explain under half of the gap, and the rest is unexplained. The sample profile shows some 210,000 clones; 91% of them were found once. The biggest ten clones account for 1.5% to 2% of the sample. The chain is encoded by TRBV27 joined to TRBJ1-4, with no confident D gene call. Sequencing input: blood. The receptor comes from a man aged 30-40 years in good health. CDR3 region: CASSLSTRRRREKLFF. The DNA is as follows: TGTGCCAGCAGTTTATCGACTCGCAGGAGGCGGGAAAAACTGTTTTTT. Extended through the reference TRBV27 and TRBJ1-4 proteins, this CDR3 yields the full variable domain: EAQVTQNPRYLITVTGKKLTVTCSQNMNHEYMSWYRQDPGLGLRQIYYSMNVEVTDKGDVPEGYKVSRKEKRNFPLILESPSPNQTSLYFCASSLSTRRRREKLFFGSGTQLSVL.